Below, 29 T cell receptor beta chains from the same sample are listed, as sequenced in a study of long-term antiretroviral therapy in people with HIV. A v3.0 immunoSEQ assay was performed at survey level. Using immunoSEQ multiplex PCR, the repertoire was profiled, and TCRdb retains in-frame clones only, with some absent. The repertoire holds around 8,000 clones, with roughly four fifths as singletons. The sequencing used unsorted PBMCs, collected 0.1 years after starting antiretroviral therapy. The receptor source for this set is a man aged 35-49 years with HIV.

The sample holds one count of this clone. V gene TRBV21-1 combines with J gene TRBJ2-2; the table calls TRBD1, which could not be checked here. TRBV21-1 is tagged as a pseudogene. The CDR3 is 19 residues long. The CDR3 is CASSKGMSWDRENTGELFF. The CDR3 bases are TGTGCCAGCAGCAAAGGGATGTCATGGGACAGGGAGAACACCGGGGAGCTGTTTTTT.

This chain uses TRBV5-1 with TRBJ2-2; 11 bases are shared with TRBD2. V lost 6 bases and J lost 5; bases outside the gene matches: 6. The CDR3 length is 15 residues. Germline lookup yields CDR1 SGHRS and CDR2 YFSETQ. CDR3: CASTRLAGQTGELFF. The CDR3 nucleotides read TGCGCCAGCACCAGACTAGCGGGGCAGACCGGGGAGCTGTTTTTT.

This clone showed up just once. J is TRBJ2-7 and V is TRBV5-4, with 9 bases aligning to TRBD2. The CDR3 sequence is 15 residues long. CDR1 and CDR2 from the germline V gene are SGHNT and YYREEE (reference sequence). The V segment lost 4 bases and the J segment 2 bases; nucleotides outside the gene matches: 7. The CDR3, as DNA: TGTGCCAGCAGCCCTAGCGGGGCGGCCCCCTACGAGCAGTACTTC. Encoded protein: CASSPSGAAPYEQYF.

This sequence joins TRBV19 and TRBJ1-5; D call uncertain. The germline gives CDR1 LNHDA, CDR2 SQIVND (reference sequence). The CDR3 spans 15 residues. V gave up 5 bases and J gave up 5 bases, with 16 bases separating them. CDR3 residues: CASSWASTPDQPQHF. CDR3 sequence (DNA): TGTGCCAGTAGTTGGGCGAGTACCCCAGATCAGCCCCAGCATTTT.

The chain has TRBV5-1 and TRBJ2-7; 11 bases match TRBD2. V gave up 4 bases and J gave up 0 bases; unmatched junction bases: 6. Germline CDR1 SGHRS, CDR2 YFSETQ. The CDR3 is made up of 16 amino acids. In DNA, the CDR3 is TGCGCCAGCAGCGGACTGACTAGCGGGGTCTCCTACGAGCAGTACTTC. It yields the protein CASSGLTSGVSYEQYF.

The chain joins TRBV5-1 to TRBJ2-1; D gene uncertain. The CDR3 spans 15 residues. Trimming removed 5 bases at V and 0 bases at J, with 12 bases between. Germline V gene data show CDR1 as SGHRS and CDR2 as YFSETQ. CDR3 bases: TGCGCCAGCAGTCCCAGTACGAGCTCCTACAATGAGCAGTTCTTC. Translated, it gives CASSPSTSSYNEQFF.

This clone occurred a few times. The chain employs TRBV7-9 and TRBJ1-1; weak D call: TRBD1 (5 bases). Trimming stripped 6 bases from V and 11 bases from J, with 25 bases between. CDR1 and CDR2 (germline): SEHNR, FQNEAQ (reference sequence). The CDR3 is 15 amino acids. As DNA, the CDR3 is TGTGCCAGCAGACCTATTGACAGCCGAGGTGGTGAGGCTTTCTTT. It encodes CASRPIDSRGGEAFF. The full variable domain, with the rest looked up from reference TRBV7-9 and TRBJ1-1, is DTGVSQNPRHKITKRGQNVTFRCDPISEHNRLYWYRQTLGQGPEFLTYFQNEAQLEKSRLLSDRFSAERPKGSFSTLEIQRTEQGDSAMYLCASRPIDSRGGEAFFGQGTRLTVV.

The V gene is TRBV30, the J gene TRBJ1-1, with D uncertain. The V and J ends lost 0 bases and 1 base respectively, with 12 bases between them. The CDR3 length is 15 residues. CDR1 is GTSNPN, CDR2 SVGIG, per germline (reference sequence). CDR3 protein: CAWSVAVGRNTEAFF. In DNA form, the CDR3 reads TGTGCCTGGAGTGTTGCGGTGGGAAGGAACACTGAAGCTTTCTTT.

The chain is built from TRBV19 and TRBJ2-3; 7 bases align to TRBD1. J gave up 2 bases and V 2 bases, and 7 bases lay outside the gene matches. The V gene's germline CDR1 is LNHDA and CDR2 SQIVND (reference sequence). The CDR3 is made up of 16 amino acids. Here the CDR3 reads CASSIRDSGHTDTQYF. The CDR3 bases are TGTGCCAGTAGTATACGGGACAGCGGCCACACAGATACGCAGTATTTT.

The J gene is TRBJ2-7, the V gene TRBV4-3; no definite D call. V lost 1 base to trimming and J lost 3 bases, with 13 bases between them. Germline assignment: CDR1 LGHNA and CDR2 YSLEER. The CDR3 consists of 15 residues. The CDR3 is CASSQADSRRYEQYF. The CDR3 DNA sequence: TGCGCCAGCAGCCAAGCCGACTCAAGGCGCTACGAGCAGTACTTC.

This chain uses TRBV30 with TRBJ2-2; D gene uncertain. The CDR3 extends over 13 amino acids. The V end was cut by 0 bases, the J end by 6 bases, with 8 bases between. CDR1 is GTSNPN, CDR2 SVGIG, per germline (reference sequence). CDR3: CAWSVLMPGELFF. The CDR3 region has the DNA TGTGCCTGGAGTGTGCTGATGCCCGGGGAGCTGTTTTTT.

J is TRBJ2-7 and V is TRBV10-3, with 9 bases aligning to TRBD1. CDR3 size: 14 residues. With V trimmed by 7 bases and J by 3 bases, 7 bases remained unmatched. Germline V gene sequence: CDR1 ENHRY, CDR2 SYGVKD. The CDR3 nucleotides are TGTGCCATCAATCAAAGACAGGGGGACTACGAGCAGTACTTC. Residues: CAINQRQGDYEQYF.

This sequence joins TRBV6-5 and TRBJ2-1; possibly TRBD1 for D (6 bases). V gave up 2 bases and J gave up 1 base, with 6 bases separating them. The CDR3 runs to 14 residues. The germline V gene encodes CDR1 MNHEY and CDR2 SVGAGI. The CDR3 spells CASSYRGSYNEQFF. The CDR3 coding sequence is TGTGCCAGCAGTTACAGGGGGTCCTACAATGAGCAGTTCTTC.

The chain links TRBV9 to TRBJ2-2; D ambiguous. The length of the CDR3 is 12 residues. Germline V gene sequence: CDR1 SGDLS, CDR2 YYNGEE. V lost 0 bases to trimming and J lost 6 bases, with 3 bases between them. CDR3 nucleotide sequence: TGTGCCAGCAGCGTAGGTTCCGGGGAGCTGTTTTTT. Protein: CASSVGSGELFF. Full variable domain (rest looked up from reference TRBV9 and TRBJ2-2): DSGVTQTPKHLITATGQRVTLRCSPRSGDLSVYWYQQSLDQGLQFLIQYYNGEERAKGNILERFSAQQFPDLHSELNLSSLELGDSALYFCASSVGSGELFFGEGSRLTVL.

The genes are TRBV6-6 and TRBJ1-4; D unresolved. The V end lost 6 bases, the J end lost 6 bases, and 17 bases lay between the germline ends. The germline V gene has CDR1 MNHNY and CDR2 SVGAGI (reference sequence). This CDR3 has 15 amino acids. The CDR3 loop is CASSDPTDSYEKLFF. The CDR3 nucleotides are TGTGCCAGCAGCGACCCTACAGATAGTTATGAAAAACTGTTTTTT.

The J gene is TRBJ2-7, the V gene TRBV2; 7 positions agree with TRBD1. The germline gives CDR1 SNHLY, CDR2 FYNNEI. This CDR3 has 14 residues. V shed 6 bases, J shed 6 bases, and the junction held 11 bases outside the gene matches. CDR3 sequence: CASRVDRDVSEQYF. Here the CDR3 DNA reads TGTGCCAGCAGGGTTGACAGGGACGTGAGCGAGCAGTACTTC.

V and J are TRBV25-1 and TRBJ2-7; D is unclear. CDR1 MGHDK and CDR2 SYGVNS come from the germline V gene. Trimming removed 3 bases from V and 2 bases from J, with 2 bases in between. The CDR3 has 11 residues. The CDR3: CASSETYEQYF. The CDR3, as DNA: TGTGCCAGCAGTGAGACCTACGAGCAGTACTTC.

This rearrangement joins TRBV7-9 to TRBJ1-4; TRBD1 matches at 8 bases. Germline values: CDR1 SEHNR, CDR2 FQNEAQ (reference sequence). This CDR3 spans 15 amino acids. Trimming cost V 2 bases and J 5 bases; bases outside gene matches: 4. The CDR3 loop is CASSLLTGENEKLFF. DNA of the CDR3: TGTGCCAGCAGCTTACTGACAGGGGAGAATGAAAAACTGTTTTTT.

This rearrangement joins TRBV2 to TRBJ2-3, with 10 bases fitting TRBD2. The germline CDR1 and CDR2 sequences are SNHLY and FYNNEI. V shed 5 bases, J shed 2 bases, and the junction held 22 bases outside the gene matches. The CDR3 totals 21 residues. CDR3 loop: CASSFTGTELLAGTTTDTQYF. The CDR3, as DNA: TGTGCCAGCAGTTTTACCGGGACGGAATTACTAGCGGGGACAACCACAGATACGCAGTATTTT.

The chain uses TRBV27 and TRBJ1-5; the D is unclear. Trimming cost V 3 bases and J 3 bases, with 9 bases left between them. The V gene's germline CDR1 is MNHEY and CDR2 SMNVEV (reference sequence). This CDR3 comprises 14 residues. The CDR3 reads CASSFSQVNQPQHF. CDR3 bases: TGTGCCAGCAGTTTTAGCCAGGTCAATCAGCCCCAGCATTTT.

The gene calls are TRBV29-1 and TRBJ2-2, with 8 positions matching TRBD2. The CDR3 is 16 amino acids. V gave up 4 bases and J gave up 7 bases; unmatched junction bases: 14. The germline gives CDR1 SQVTM, CDR2 ANQGSEA. The CDR3 spells CSVVRSGGGDGGELFF. CDR3 bases: TGCAGCGTTGTGAGGTCCGGGGGGGGTGATGGCGGGGAGCTGTTTTTT.

V usage is TRBV15 and J usage is TRBJ1-1; the match to TRBD1 covers 8 bases. The CDR3 extends over 12 amino acids. With V trimmed by 5 bases and J by 9 bases, 5 bases remained unmatched. The germline gives CDR1 LNHNV, CDR2 YYDKDF (reference sequence). The CDR3 nucleotides read TGTGCCACCAGCGGGGGGACAGGCAAAGCTTTCTTT. Translating it yields CATSGGTGKAFF.

The chain uses TRBV7-2 and TRBJ2-3; 9 bases agree with TRBD2. This CDR3 region has 16 residues. The J segment lost 3 bases and the V segment lost 4 bases, leaving 8 bases of the junction unmatched. Germline CDR1 is SGHTA and CDR2 is FQGNSA. DNA of the CDR3: TGTGCCAGCAGCTCCTTAGGCGGGGGGGCAACAGATACGCAGTATTTT. Amino acid sequence: CASSSLGGGATDTQYF.

The chain links TRBV9 to TRBJ2-7; 7 nucleotides agree with TRBD1. V shed 3 bases, J shed 5 bases, and the junction held 8 bases outside the gene matches. The CDR3 is 14 residues long. CDR1 and CDR2 from the germline V gene are SGDLS and YYNGEE. The CDR3 loop is CASSGSTGSHEQYF. DNA of the CDR3: TGTGCCAGCAGCGGATCGACAGGGTCCCACGAGCAGTACTTC.

The rearrangement uses TRBV27 and TRBJ2-3; D unclear. CDR1 and CDR2 (germline): MNHEY, SMNVEV (reference sequence). The CDR3 extends over 11 amino acids. Trimming removed 10 bases from V and 3 bases from J, with 8 bases in between. The CDR3 spells CAIKRTDTQYF. For the CDR3, the DNA is TGTGCCATCAAAAGGACAGATACGCAGTATTTT.

The CDR3: CASSISGQGAYEQYF. In DNA form, the CDR3 reads TGTGCCAGTAGTATATCCGGACAGGGGGCCTACGAGCAGTACTTC. The chain couples TRBV19 to TRBJ2-7; 10 nucleotides align to TRBD1. The CDR3 contains 15 residues. Germline CDR1 and CDR2: LNHDA and SQIVND (reference sequence). Unmatched junction bases numbered 3, after V lost 2 bases and J lost 2 bases.

The rearrangement links TRBV5-1 to TRBJ1-1; no clear D. This CDR3 has 14 residues. V lost 0 bases and J 1 base, leaving 7 bases between the germline ends. The germline gives CDR1 SGHRS, CDR2 YFSETQ. CDR3 amino acids: CASSLDGWNTEAFF. The CDR3 DNA follows: TGCGCCAGCAGCTTGGACGGGTGGAACACTGAAGCTTTCTTT.

The rearrangement uses TRBV27 and TRBJ2-7; D unresolved. The V end lost 3 bases, the J end lost 6 bases, and 15 bases lay between the germline ends. Germline V gene sequence: CDR1 MNHEY, CDR2 SMNVEV (reference sequence). The CDR3 loop spans 14 amino acids. CDR3 nucleotide sequence: TGTGCCAGCAGTTTTCAGACATCGGCGAGCGAGCAGTACTTC. This sequence encodes CASSFQTSASEQYF.

This clone occurred a few times. The rearrangement joins TRBV7-9 to TRBJ1-2; 8 nucleotides agree with TRBD1. Germline trimming cut 4 bases from V and 3 bases from J; bases unmatched to any gene: 7. In germline, CDR1 is SEHNR, CDR2 FQNEAQ (reference sequence). The CDR3 runs to 15 residues. As DNA, the CDR3 is TGTGCCAGCAGCTCCAAGGACAGGGATTACTATGGCTACACCTTC. Its translation: CASSSKDRDYYGYTF.